This paragraph covers one TCR beta chain sequence. The antigen it binds to is not known. No per-base quality is available; no much larger clone lies one base away. Trimming costs V 10 bases and J 3 bases, and their ends lie 9 bases apart. From cysteine to phenylalanine, the CDR3 is 11 amino acids long. Just the 33-base CDR3 DNA is kept, in frame starting at base 1. Looking up the germline V gene yields CDR1 ENHRY and CDR2 SYGVKD. Donors were healthy HIV-negative adults with no recently reported acute infections or vaccinations. Only Caucasian adults living in Nashville, Tennessee, USA were represented among the donors. CD4+ T cells were enriched by magnetic negative selection; naive cells were then positively selected on CD45RA, and the negative fraction formed the memory subset. After blood collection by leukapheresis, PBMCs were isolated using Ficoll-Histopaque density gradient centrifugation and then cryopreserved in the vapor phase of liquid nitrogen. Analytical flow cytometry was used to check the purity and quantity of each magnetically sorted T cell population. Genomic DNA was isolated from each sorted fraction and quantified by UV absorbance on a Nanodrop 2000c.

This sample was taken from a study of shared clonotypes between healthy human individuals (TCRdb year 2020). Background on the whole study: The cohort included three men and two women between 18 and 49 years of age. To increase sequencing depth and limit assay-specific biases, TCR repertoire library preparation and sequencing were carried out by different laboratories using diverse techniques. Between about 0.8 and 9.5 billion PBMCs per donor were obtained by leukapheresis. To estimate repertoire size and how much clonotypes are shared between individuals, the study performed deep sequencing of blood TCR repertoires from roughly five healthy adults. Per donor, three plates each were used for CD4 naive and CD4 memory, two for CD8 naive, and one for CD8 memory. Broader findings and caveats from the paper: Because the study included a small number of donors, the genetic and exposure-history diversity represented was limited. Compared with non-shared clonotypes, the clonotypes found in all four sorted-subset donors had higher generation probabilities. Only blood was sampled, and tissue TCR repertoires likely differ from those in blood. Based on pairwise subsampling, the degree of clonotype sharing among donors was expected to be affected by sequencing depth. Estimated clonotype richness was generally larger for naive than for memory subsets. Even with the large sequencing depth, rarefaction of the sorted-subset datasets indicated that sequencing was incomplete. Sharing across a handful of donors was observed for approximately 4.6% of naive CD4, about 3.2% of naive CD8, about 2.5% of memory CD4, and around 0.4% of memory CD8 clonotypes.

TCR CDR3 regions were amplified from genomic DNA by multiplex PCR using the deep immunoSEQ assay. Extracted genomic DNA from each cell subset was distributed evenly across all wells of several immunoSEQ 96-well plates, and each plate was treated as a replicate. For sorted subsets, approximately 210 ng genomic DNA, equal to tens of thousands of T cell genomes, was loaded into each replicate PCR. Purified libraries were measured with a Qubit 3.0 fluorometer, size-checked on a Bioanalyzer 2100, and measured again with the KAPA Library Quantification kit. Every immunoSEQ 96-well plate was sequenced on a separate single-read 150-cycle Illumina NextSeq 550 flow cell. In the source study's methods: Because only junctional sequences without quality scores were contained in the immunoSEQ output, filtering matching that applied to full-length reads could not be performed. Sequences were annotated with PyIR, a Python wrapper for IgBLAST v1.9, and V/J genes and CDR3 were assigned using IMGT germline references. Reads were removed for weak V/J assignments (E-value above 1e-6), missing CDR3, stop codons, out-of-frame junctions, or ambiguous translated residues. A V3J clonotype was defined by an identical inferred V gene, J gene, and CDR3 amino acid sequence. Percentage overlap between repertoires was computed as shared unique clonotypes divided by the size of the smaller repertoire. Richness of each repertoire was evaluated using RTK rarefaction, the Chao1 estimator, and Recon v2.1 estimates of unobserved clonotypes. Generation probabilities for all TCRbeta clonotypes obtained by the gDNA method from four donors were computed using OLGA. This is the immuneACCESS table as TCRdb keeps it, with only in-frame sequences that have V and J called. A part of the clones is gone; compared with another copy, unresolved V genes explain less than half, and the rest is unexplained. That table is the source of V, J and clone size, and D and trimming were worked out from the DNA. Recorded for this sample are over a million clones; approximately 80% of them occurred a single time. 0.6% to 0.75% of the sample is held by the ten biggest clonotypes.

Sequences were obtained from memory CD4+ T cells from PBMCs. The cell subset or site tag for this specimen amounts to: CD45RA-negative fraction. This receptor was obtained from a young man in good health. Some clones in this sample may be carry-over from other donors' samples. The chain uses TRBV10-3 and TRBJ1-1; the D gene is unclear. The CDR3 region has the sequence CAKPVHTEAFF. The sequenced DNA is TGTGCCAAGCCGGTACACACTGAAGCTTTCTTT.